Below, 10 T cell receptor beta chains from the same sample are listed, as sequenced in a study of cytomegalovirus exposure and HLA in healthy donors. PCR primers comprised 60 Vbeta and 13 Jbeta primers. Generated by immunoSEQ multiplex PCR, the TCRdb table keeps only in-frame clones and is missing some. The sample holds roughly 160,000 clones, roughly 76% seen once. Sequenced input: PBMCs. Receptors were obtained from a male donor in good health and CMV-seronegative.

The rearrangement joins TRBV7-9 to TRBJ2-4; D possibly corresponds to TRBD2 (5 bases). The CDR3 is 13 amino acids. CDR1 is SEHNR, CDR2 FQNEAQ, per germline (reference sequence). The germline V and J ends were trimmed by 1 base and 8 bases, with 9 bases remaining between them. The CDR3 DNA reads TGTGCCAGCAGCTTAGGATCGAGGGACATTCAGTACTTC. Translated, it gives CASSLGSRDIQYF.

The chain carries TRBV19 and TRBJ2-5; D might be TRBD1 (5 bases). Germline V gene sequence: CDR1 LNHDA, CDR2 SQIVND (reference sequence). Trimming left V 8 bases short and J 2 bases short, with 9 bases between. The CDR3 spans 12 residues. The CDR3 region has the DNA TGTGCCAGTGGGGCGCAACAAGAGACCCAGTACTTC. It yields the protein CASGAQQETQYF.

The chain couples TRBV19 to TRBJ1-4; no clear D. This CDR3 comprises 14 residues. Trimming left V 5 bases short and J 3 bases short, with 10 bases between. Germline loops: CDR1 LNHDA, CDR2 SQIVND (reference sequence). The CDR3 DNA sequence: TGTGCCAGTAGTCCCCTTCGGGCTAATGAAAAACTGTTTTTT. Amino acid sequence: CASSPLRANEKLFF.

The chain links TRBV10-1 to TRBJ2-1, with 8 bases lining up with TRBD1. CDR3 length equals 15 residues. Trimming took 5 bases from V and 4 from J; bases not matched to a gene: 7. Germline values: CDR1 WNHNN, CDR2 SYGVQD (reference sequence). The CDR3 loop is CASSKAGGRYNEQFF. The CDR3 nucleotides are TGCGCCAGCAGTAAGGCAGGGGGCAGGTACAATGAGCAGTTCTTC.

The CDR3 nucleotides read TGTGCCAGCAGTCCCGGGTTCGGGGGGCACAATGAGCAGTTCTTC. Protein product: CASSPGFGGHNEQFF. The rearrangement uses TRBV27 and TRBJ2-1; perhaps TRBD2 as D (7 bases). V was shortened by 5 bases and J by 5 bases, with 16 bases between the two germline ends. The CDR3 loop spans 15 amino acids. CDR1 is MNHEY and CDR2 is SMNVEV in the germline V gene (reference sequence).

The chain combines TRBV10-3 with TRBJ2-3; tentative D call: TRBD2 (5 bases). From germline, CDR1 is ENHRY and CDR2 SYGVKD. Between the trimmed V and J ends, which lost 4 bases and 2 bases, there was a span of 13 bases. The CDR3 totals 15 residues. CDR3 in DNA: TGTGCCATCAGTGGATCTAGCATTACCACAGATACGCAGTATTTT. Translating gives CAISGSSITTDTQYF.

This clone was seen once. V usage is TRBV20-1 and J usage is TRBJ2-4; 10 positions match TRBD1. This CDR3 region has 11 residues. Germline V lookup: CDR1 DFQATT, CDR2 SNEGSKA (reference sequence). Trimming at V came to 7 bases and at J to 8 bases, leaving 2 bases not matched to a gene. The CDR3: CSGQGADIQYF. The CDR3 bases are TGCAGTGGACAGGGGGCGGACATTCAGTACTTC.

The chain employs TRBV13 and TRBJ2-1; 7 bases are a match to TRBD1. The junction had 7 bases not matched to a gene; V was cut back by 2 bases and J by 9 bases. The CDR3 consists of 14 residues. Germline lookup yields CDR1 PRHDT and CDR2 FYEKMQ (reference sequence). The CDR3, as DNA: TGTGCCAGCAGCTTATTAGGGGGCTTAGGTGAGCAGTTCTTC. It specifies CASSLLGGLGEQFF. Variable domain in full (rest from reference TRBV13 and TRBJ2-1): AAGVIQSPRHLIKEKRETATLKCYPIPRHDTVYWYQQGPGQDPQFLISFYEKMQSDKGSIPDRFSAQQFSDYHSELNMSSLELGDSALYFCASSLLGGLGEQFFGPGTRLTVL.

The chain employs TRBV6-5 and TRBJ1-2; 8 bases map to TRBD1. The V gene end was trimmed by 0 bases and the J gene end by 7 bases; junction bases not matched to a gene: 4. The CDR3 totals 14 residues. CDR1 MNHEY and CDR2 SVGAGI come from the germline V gene. The CDR3 spells CASSYSGQGFGYTF. The DNA of the CDR3 is TGTGCCAGCAGTTACTCCGGACAGGGCTTTGGCTACACCTTC.

This chain links TRBV27 with TRBJ2-7, with D perhaps matching TRBD1 (6 bases). Germline assignment: CDR1 MNHEY and CDR2 SMNVEV (reference sequence). CDR3 size: 13 residues. V was trimmed by 0 bases and J by 6 bases, leaving 9 bases between them. Here the CDR3 DNA reads TGTGCCAGCAGTTTATCTATCAGGGGCGAGCAGTACTTC. This codes for CASSLSIRGEQYF.